This record concerns one T cell receptor (beta chain) sequence. This CDR3 comprises 16 residues. The germline CDR1 and CDR2 sequences are MNHEY and SMNVEV (reference sequence). The germline V and J ends were trimmed by 3 bases and 0 bases, with 15 bases remaining between them. These data originate in a study of shared T cell receptors in the human thymus. Sequenced by immunoSEQ multiplex PCR; TCRdb stores in-frame clones only, minus some. The sample carries some 720,000 clones, over 75% recorded once. A further study also used this sample, focusing on human thymus T cells. From that second work: The thymus was resected at corrective cardiac surgery. Both thymic and peripheral blood repertoires showed apparently biased V and J usage.

The source material was thymocytes. The chain couples TRBV27 to TRBJ2-7, with a weak D call TRBD1 (5 bases). This receptor was obtained from a boy younger than two with a congenital heart defect. The CDR3 here is CASSFFGQESSYEQYF. The DNA of the CDR3 is TGTGCCAGCAGTTTTTTTGGACAAGAAAGCTCCTACGAGCAGTACTTC.